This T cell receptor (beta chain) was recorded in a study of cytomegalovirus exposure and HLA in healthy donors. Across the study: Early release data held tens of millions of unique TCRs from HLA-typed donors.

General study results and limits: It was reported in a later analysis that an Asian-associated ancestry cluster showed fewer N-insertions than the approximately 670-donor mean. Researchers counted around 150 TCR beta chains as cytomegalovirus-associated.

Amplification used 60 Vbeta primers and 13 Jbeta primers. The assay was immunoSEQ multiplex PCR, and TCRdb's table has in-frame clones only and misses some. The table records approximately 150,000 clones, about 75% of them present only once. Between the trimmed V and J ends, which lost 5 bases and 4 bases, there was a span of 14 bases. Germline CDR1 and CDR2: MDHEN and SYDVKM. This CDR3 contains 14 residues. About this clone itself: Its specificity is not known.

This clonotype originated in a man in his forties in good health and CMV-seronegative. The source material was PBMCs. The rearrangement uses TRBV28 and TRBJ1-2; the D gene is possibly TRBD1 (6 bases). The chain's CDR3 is CASSRPGAPYGYTF. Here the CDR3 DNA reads TGTGCCAGCAGTCGCCCAGGGGCCCCCTATGGCTACACCTTC.